The text below deals with one TCR beta chain. Seattle participants joined during active infection and were tracked over time. In the original analysis: Estimation of nucleated cell counts was performed using reference gene primer amplification. The repertoire was sequenced with immunoSEQ multiplex PCR; TCRdb's copy has only in-frame clones and lacks some. V, J and clone size reflect that table, while D and trimming were determined from the DNA. The sample holds some 240,000 clones, roughly 89% seen once. Trimming left V 1 base short and J 3 bases short, with 6 bases between. Germline CDR1 and CDR2: SGHDN and FVKESK. This CDR3 region has 13 residues. These data originate in a study of blood T cell repertoires in COVID-19. Study summary: Samples representing acute and convalescent COVID-19 were sourced from the United States, Italy and Spain. T cells, B-cell-depleted T cells, or PBMCs provided the cDNA or gDNA that served as material.

The V call is TRBV14, the J call TRBJ1-1; possible D gene TRBD1, 5 bases. The sample taken for sequencing was peripheral blood. This TCR came from a woman in her sixties or seventies with COVID-19, enrolled during active disease. As DNA, the CDR3 is TGTGCCAGCAGCCAAGCCAGGGACACTGAAGCTTTCTTT. Amino acid sequence: CASSQARDTEAFF.